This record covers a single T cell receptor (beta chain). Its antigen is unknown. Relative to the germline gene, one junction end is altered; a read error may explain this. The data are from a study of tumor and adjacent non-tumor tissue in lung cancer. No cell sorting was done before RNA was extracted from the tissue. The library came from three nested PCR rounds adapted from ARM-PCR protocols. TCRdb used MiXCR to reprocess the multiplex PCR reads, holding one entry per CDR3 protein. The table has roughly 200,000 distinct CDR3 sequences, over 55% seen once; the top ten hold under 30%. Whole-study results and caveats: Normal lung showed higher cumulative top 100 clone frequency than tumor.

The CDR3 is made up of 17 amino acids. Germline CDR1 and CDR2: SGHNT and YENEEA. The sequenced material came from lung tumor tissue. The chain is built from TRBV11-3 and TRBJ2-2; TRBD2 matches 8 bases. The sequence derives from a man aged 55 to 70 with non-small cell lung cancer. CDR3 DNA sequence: TGTGCCTGCAGCTTAGAGAGCGGGAGTGTGTACACTGGGGAGCTGTTTTTT. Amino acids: CACSLESGSVYTGELFF.